Below are 11 T cell receptor beta chains sequenced from a single sample in a study of T-cell memory formation after mild COVID-19. MiXCR, run by TCRdb on the 5' RACE reads, gives a single entry per CDR3 protein. The table records over 120,000 distinct CDR3 sequences, around 25% of them present only once. Sequences were obtained from PBMCs or a T cell subset sorted from them (not recorded which). All receptors come from an adult woman who had mild COVID-19 (a few samples of this study predate the infection). Cell type and time point are not known.

This chain connects TRBV11-1 to TRBJ2-7, with 9 bases fitting TRBD1. CDR3 length: 15 amino acids. The V segment lost 6 bases and the J segment 1 base; nucleotides outside the gene matches: 7. Germline V gene data show CDR1 as SGHAT and CDR2 as FQDESV (reference sequence). CDR3 sequence: CASSPTGGLSYEQYF. The CDR3 bases are TGTGCCAGCAGTCCCACAGGGGGCCTTTCCTACGAGCAGTACTTC.

The sample holds a few counts of this clonotype. This rearrangement joins TRBV12-3 or TRBV12-4 to TRBJ2-1; the D gene is possibly TRBD2 (6 bases). V lost 4 bases, J lost 5 bases, and 12 bases lay in between. This CDR3 is 14 amino acids long. CDR3 DNA: TGTGCCAGCAGTTCGGGGAGGAAGAACAATGAGCAGTTCTTC. It is translated as CASSSGRKNNEQFF.

This clonotype occurred many times. This chain connects TRBV20-1 to TRBJ2-2; no definite D call. The CDR3 runs 11 residues. Per germline, CDR1 DFQATT and CDR2 SNEGSKA (reference sequence). Trimming removed 0 bases from V and 7 bases from J, with 3 bases in between. The CDR3 spells CSAREGGELFF. The CDR3 DNA sequence: TGCAGTGCTAGAGAGGGCGGGGAGCTGTTTTTT.

The chain links TRBV27 to TRBJ2-1, with 7 bases identical to TRBD2. Germline-derived CDR1 and CDR2 are MNHEY and SMNVEV (reference sequence). V lost 2 bases to trimming and J lost 6 bases; unmatched junction nucleotides: 7. CDR3 length equals 15 residues. CDR3 nucleotide sequence: TGTGCCAGCAGTTTACTCGCGGGAGCAAGCAATGAGCAGTTCTTC. This gives the protein CASSLLAGASNEQFF.

The rearrangement links TRBV29-1 to TRBJ1-2, with 9 bases identical to TRBD1. With 5 bases clipped from V and 4 bases from J, the junction kept 11 bases outside the gene matches. The CDR3 is 15 residues long. Germline V gives CDR1 SQVTM, CDR2 ANQGSEA. CDR3 loop: CSVPAPGQGGYGYTF. The CDR3 DNA is TGCAGCGTTCCCGCTCCGGGACAGGGAGGCTATGGCTACACCTTC.

The J gene is TRBJ1-1, the V gene TRBV6-2 or TRBV6-3, with D maybe TRBD1 (5 bases). V was clipped by 5 bases and J by 8 bases, with 12 bases between them. This CDR3 region has 12 residues. Looked up from germline, CDR1 is MNHEY and CDR2 is SVGEGT. CDR3 protein: CASSGTTAEAFF. CDR3 in DNA: TGTGCCAGCAGTGGTACGACAGCCGAAGCTTTCTTT.

The gene calls are TRBV11-2 and TRBJ1-1, with a possible D match to TRBD1 (5 bases). This CDR3 region has 14 residues. The V end lost 3 bases, the J end lost 1 base, and 9 bases lay between the germline ends. From germline, CDR1 is SGHAT and CDR2 FQNNGV. The CDR3 bases are TGTGCCAGCAGCTTGGGGGGGACGAACACTGAAGCTTTCTTT. Protein product: CASSLGGTNTEAFF.

This clonotype was detected a few times. The rearrangement uses TRBV12-3 or TRBV12-4 and TRBJ2-7, with TRBD1 as a possible D gene (5 bases). Trimming shortened V by 2 bases and J by 7 bases, and 12 bases separated the two germline ends. This CDR3 spans 13 amino acids. For the CDR3, the DNA is TGTGCCAGCAGTTTAACAGGCGGCCGGGAGCAGTACTTC. This codes for CASSLTGGREQYF.

This clonotype was found a few times. The genes are TRBV5-1 and TRBJ2-5, with TRBD1 identical over 7 bases. CDR3 length equals 15 residues. Germline CDR1 SGHRS, CDR2 YFSETQ. The V segment lost 4 bases and the J segment 0 bases; nucleotides outside the gene matches: 6. In nucleotides, the CDR3 is TGCGCCAGCAGCCCGGGACAGCGGTACCAAGAGACCCAGTACTTC. Amino acid sequence: CASSPGQRYQETQYF.

The genes are TRBV12-3 or TRBV12-4 and TRBJ2-3; 9 nucleotides align to TRBD1. CDR3 size: 14 residues. With V trimmed by 8 bases and J by 3 bases, 6 bases remained unmatched. CDR3 residues: CASGPGQGTDTQYF. DNA of the CDR3: TGTGCCAGCGGACCGGGACAGGGAACAGATACGCAGTATTTT.

This clonotype showed up just a few times. The V and J genes are TRBV12-3 or TRBV12-4 and TRBJ1-2; TRBD1 agrees at 9 bases. Trimming took 3 bases from V and 4 from J; bases not matched to a gene: 9. The CDR3 contains 16 residues. The CDR3, as DNA: TGTGCCAGCAGTTTTAGGGACAGGGAAAGCGGCTATGGCTACACCTTC. Translated: CASSFRDRESGYGYTF.